The present entry profiles one T cell receptor (beta chain) with its context. Antigen: not known. The donors, nominally healthy at sampling, likely had unrecorded immune exposures. This sample was included in a study of cytomegalovirus exposure and HLA in healthy donors. Study-wide results and limits: A list of roughly 180 TCR beta chains associated with cytomegalovirus was given. Common viral pathogens were later found to be apparently linked to several of the most significant clusters. It was shown in a later analysis that HLA-associated TCR beta chains were more clonally expanded than other, equally common chains.

Researchers ran the PCR with 60 Vbeta and 13 Jbeta primers. The table came from immunoSEQ multiplex PCR; TCRdb's copy has only in-frame clones and leaves some out. The table lists 150,000 to 200,000 clones, 75% of them singletons. The germline CDR1 and CDR2 sequences are SGHTA and FQGNSA. CDR3 size: 13 residues. V was cut by 6 bases and J by 8 bases, with 16 bases left in between. The receptor's source is a woman between 40 and 55 years old in good health and CMV-seropositive. Sequenced material: PBMCs. The chain links TRBV7-2 to TRBJ1-2; no firm D call. The chain's CDR3 is CASSPGWVRGYTF. DNA of the CDR3: TGTGCCAGCAGTCCAGGCTGGGTACGCGGCTACACCTTC.